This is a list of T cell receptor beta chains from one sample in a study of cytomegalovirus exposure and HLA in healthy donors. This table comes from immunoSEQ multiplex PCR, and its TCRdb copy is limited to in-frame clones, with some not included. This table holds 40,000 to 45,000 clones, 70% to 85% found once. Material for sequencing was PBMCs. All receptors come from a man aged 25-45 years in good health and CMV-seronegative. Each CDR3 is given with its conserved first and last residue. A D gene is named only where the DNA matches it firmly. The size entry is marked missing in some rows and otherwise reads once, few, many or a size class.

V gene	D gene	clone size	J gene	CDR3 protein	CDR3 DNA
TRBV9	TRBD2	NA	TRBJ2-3	CASSQRERTDTQYF	TGTGCCAGCAGCCAGCGGGAGAGGACAGATACGCAGTATTTT
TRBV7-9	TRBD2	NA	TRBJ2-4	CASSKGTSGREGGIQYF	TGTGCCAGCAGCAAAGGGACTAGCGGACGAGAGGGGGGCATTCAGTACTTC
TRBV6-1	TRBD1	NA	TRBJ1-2	CASSEQGQGALIAYGYTF	TGTGCCAGCAGTGAACAGGGACAGGGGGCGCTGATCGCCTATGGCTACACCTTC
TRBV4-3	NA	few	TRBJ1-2	CASSRGVYGYTF	TGCGCCAGCAGTAGGGGCGTTTATGGCTACACCTTC
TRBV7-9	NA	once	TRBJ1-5	CASSSNFAGQTGDVQPQHF	TGTGCCAGCAGCTCAAACTTCGCCGGACAGACCGGGGACGTTCAGCCCCAGCATTTT
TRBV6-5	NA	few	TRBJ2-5	CASRKAPGKETQYF	TGTGCCAGCCGGAAGGCGCCAGGGAAAGAGACCCAGTACTTC
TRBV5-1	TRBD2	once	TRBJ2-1	CASSPGLAEQFF	TGCGCCAGCAGCCCGGGACTAGCGGAGCAGTTCTTC
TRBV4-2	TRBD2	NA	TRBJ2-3	CASSQETGLAGHLGSNTDTQYF	TGTGCCAGCAGCCAAGAGACGGGACTAGCGGGGCATCTAGGGAGTAACACAGATACGCAGTATTTT
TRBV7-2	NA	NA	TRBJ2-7	CASSLPIPYEQYF	TGTGCCAGCAGCTTACCCATCCCCTACGAGCAGTACTTC
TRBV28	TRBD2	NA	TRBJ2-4	CASSLWREGAKNIQYF	TGTGCCAGCAGTTTATGGCGGGAGGGCGCCAAAAACATTCAGTACTTC